Each of the 9 T cell receptor beta chains below was sequenced from the same sample in a study of cytomegalovirus exposure and HLA in healthy donors. Primers for the PCR totalled 60 Vbeta and 13 Jbeta. TCRdb keeps only in-frame clones here, not all; method: immunoSEQ multiplex PCR. The table records around 150,000 clones, roughly 75% of them present only once. The sample taken for sequencing was PBMCs. These TCRs come from a male donor in good health and CMV-seronegative.

This clone has more than one count but fewer than ten. The chain couples TRBV19 to TRBJ1-6, with D perhaps TRBD1 (6 bases). The CDR3 is 16 amino acids. V was trimmed by 8 bases and J by 5 bases, leaving 19 bases between them. In germline, CDR1 is LNHDA, CDR2 SQIVND (reference sequence). CDR3 in amino acids: CASLSGQGMDNSPLHF. The CDR3 region has the DNA TGTGCCAGTCTTTCTGGGCAGGGGATGGATAATTCACCCCTCCACTTT.

This sequence joins TRBV5-1 and TRBJ1-4, with 8 bases fitting TRBD1. J gave up 8 bases and V 2 bases, and 8 bases lay outside the gene matches. CDR3 length equals 15 residues. The germline V gene has CDR1 SGHRS and CDR2 YFSETQ. The CDR3 DNA is TGCGCCAGCAGCTTAACAGGGGGAGTAGAAGAAAAACTGTTTTTT. Translating it yields CASSLTGGVEEKLFF.

The chain couples TRBV11-1 to TRBJ1-2; D is possibly TRBD1 (5 bases). This CDR3 has 13 amino acids. Trimming took off 7 bases at V and 4 bases at J, with 13 bases between the two ends. The germline gives CDR1 SGHAT, CDR2 FQDESV (reference sequence). CDR3 nucleotides: TGTGCCAGCAACCAGGGTCAGGGCTATGGCTACACCTTC. Protein product: CASNQGQGYGYTF.

The chain has TRBV19 and TRBJ1-1, with D tentatively TRBD1 (5 bases). The CDR3 spans 17 residues. Trimming removed 1 base from V and 2 bases from J, with 17 bases in between. CDR1 and CDR2 from the germline V gene are LNHDA and SQIVND (reference sequence). The CDR3 is CASSIAPDTKFNTEAFF. In DNA, the CDR3 is TGTGCCAGTAGTATAGCCCCGGACACAAAGTTCAACACTGAAGCTTTCTTT.

The chain uses TRBV19 and TRBJ1-2, with D unresolved. Germline V gene sequence: CDR1 LNHDA, CDR2 SQIVND (reference sequence). Trimming cost V 3 bases and J 4 bases, with 18 bases left between them. The CDR3 consists of 16 residues. Here the CDR3 DNA reads TGTGCCAGTAGTATCCCACCGGAGCAGAGGAGCTATGGCTACACCTTC. Translation: CASSIPPEQRSYGYTF.

This rearrangement joins TRBV9 to TRBJ2-2; TRBD1 is a possible D gene (5 bases). This CDR3 has 16 amino acids. With 4 bases removed from V and 4 bases from J, the gap between germline ends came to 17 bases. Germline V gene lookup returns CDR1 SGDLS and CDR2 YYNGEE. CDR3: CASSPLLRTITGELFF. The CDR3 DNA is TGTGCCAGCAGCCCGCTTCTGAGGACAATCACCGGGGAGCTGTTTTTT.

V usage is TRBV7-2 and J usage is TRBJ1-2; D perhaps matches TRBD1 (5 bases). V dropped 4 bases and J dropped 2 bases, with 11 bases sitting between them. The germline CDR1 and CDR2 sequences are SGHTA and FQGNSA. This CDR3 is built from 14 residues. DNA for the CDR3: TGTGCCAGCAGCTCCGGCGGGGGAAACTATGGCTACACCTTC. Its translation: CASSSGGGNYGYTF.

The V gene is TRBV5-6, the J gene TRBJ2-5; D gene ambiguous. The assigned J gene may be wrong: the sequence end matches TRBJ2-7 better. The CDR3 totals 13 residues. Germline V CDR1 and CDR2: SGHDT, YYEEEE. CDR3 amino acids: CASSFYSSYEQYF. CDR3 in DNA: TGTGCCAGCAGCTTTTACAGTTCCTACGAGCAGTACTTC.

The V gene is TRBV5-1, the J gene TRBJ2-1; possible D gene TRBD2, 6 bases. The V gene lost 5 bases and the J gene lost 7 bases, with 13 bases spanning the gap. Per the germline V gene, CDR1 is SGHRS and CDR2 is YFSETQ. The CDR3 is 13 amino acids. CDR3: CASSSSGGNEQFF. The CDR3 DNA reads TGCGCCAGCAGTAGTAGCGGAGGAAATGAGCAGTTCTTC.